The 29 T cell receptor beta chains below come from one sample, sequenced in a study of blood T cell repertoires in COVID-19. Only in-frame clones appear in the TCRdb table, and some are missing; sequencing was by immunoSEQ multiplex PCR. The sample includes approximately 150,000 clones, around 89% seen only once; the top ten take approximately 2%. The sample taken for sequencing was peripheral blood. These receptors were collected from a man aged 45-65 years who had recovered from COVID-19.

V usage is TRBV7-6 and J usage is TRBJ1-3, with 9 bases aligning to TRBD1. Trimming cost V 5 bases and J 0 bases; bases outside gene matches: 5. Germline V gives CDR1 SGHVS, CDR2 FNYEAQ. The CDR3 runs to 16 residues. The DNA for the CDR3 is TGTGCCAGCAGCCCGGGACAGGGACGCTCTGGAAACACCATATATTTT. Protein sequence: CASSPGQGRSGNTIYF.

The CDR3 DNA sequence: TGTGCCAGCAGTCCCTCGAGGGGAGGGCGAGGATATCAGCCCCAGCATTTT. Translation gives CASSPSRGGRGYQPQHF. The V call is TRBV6-2 or TRBV6-3, the J call TRBJ1-5; a weak D match, TRBD1 (5 bases). The V and J ends lost 5 bases and 5 bases respectively, with 22 bases between them. Germline CDR1 reads MNHEY; CDR2 reads SVGEGT. This CDR3 comprises 17 residues.

The CDR3 is CASSPRTVAHSEAFF. CDR3 DNA: TGTGCCAGCAGCCCCCGGACAGTGGCGCACAGTGAAGCTTTCTTT. The rearrangement joins TRBV9 to TRBJ1-1, with a weak D call TRBD1 (6 bases). Germline V gene data show CDR1 as SGDLS and CDR2 as YYNGEE. V was cut by 4 bases and J by 7 bases, with 20 bases left in between. The CDR3 sequence is 15 residues long.

V is TRBV2 and J is TRBJ1-1; D might be TRBD1 (6 bases). Germline CDR1 SNHLY, CDR2 FYNNEI. The CDR3 length is 15 residues. V was pared by 7 bases and J by 5 bases, with 20 bases between. This CDR3 is CASTLIQVQGTEAFF. CDR3 DNA sequence: TGTGCCAGCACACTCATACAGGTCCAGGGGACTGAAGCTTTCTTT.

The chain is built from TRBV6-5 and TRBJ1-5; weak D call: TRBD1 (5 bases). Germline V gene data show CDR1 as MNHEY and CDR2 as SVGAGI. The CDR3 is made up of 16 amino acids. Trimming removed 0 bases at V and 0 bases at J, with 9 bases between. The CDR3 region has the DNA TGTGCCAGCAGTTACTCGGGGCAGCCTAGCAATCAGCCCCAGCATTTT. Its translation: CASSYSGQPSNQPQHF.

J is TRBJ2-5 and V is TRBV3-1 (or the pseudogene TRBV3-2), with 8 bases aligning to TRBD2. Germline assignment: CDR1 LGHDT and CDR2 YNNKEL (reference sequence). The ends lost 1 base at V and 4 bases at J; junction bases unmatched: 11. CDR3 size: 17 residues. CDR3 bases: TGTGCCAGCAGCCAAGGCATTAGCGGGGTAGGGTTAGAGACCCAGTACTTC. Amino acids: CASSQGISGVGLETQYF.

The DNA of the CDR3 is TGTGCCAGCAGCTTGGGCGGGGGGCCCTACAATGAGCAGTTCTTC. This codes for CASSLGGGPYNEQFF. The J gene is TRBJ2-1, the V gene TRBV5-4; 8 bases agree with TRBD2. Germline V gene lookup returns CDR1 SGHNT and CDR2 YYREEE (reference sequence). The CDR3 covers 15 residues. The ends lost 0 bases at V and 2 bases at J; junction bases unmatched: 1.

V is TRBV15 and J is TRBJ2-7, with D possibly being TRBD2 (6 bases). Trimming stripped 1 base from V and 2 bases from J, with 12 bases between. Germline values: CDR1 LNHNV, CDR2 YYDKDF (reference sequence). The CDR3 runs to 15 residues. The CDR3 nucleotides read TGTGCCACCAGCAGAGGCGGGACTGCTACCTACGAGCAGTACTTC. Protein: CATSRGGTATYEQYF.

V gene TRBV27 combines with J gene TRBJ1-5; D is uncertain. V was shortened by 6 bases and J by 7 bases, with 22 bases between the two germline ends. There are 16 residues in the CDR3. The germline CDR1 and CDR2 sequences are MNHEY and SMNVEV (reference sequence). CDR3 bases: TGTGCCAGCAGCCCGTCAACGGGGAGGGCAGGACAGCCCCAGCATTTT. Its protein is CASSPSTGRAGQPQHF.

The chain has TRBV19 and TRBJ1-1; TRBD1 is a possible D gene (6 bases). V was shortened by 5 bases and J by 0 bases, with 16 bases between the two germline ends. This CDR3 comprises 16 residues. Per germline, CDR1 LNHDA and CDR2 SQIVND (reference sequence). As DNA, the CDR3 is TGTGCCAGTAGTTCGCCTCCCGGGACAATGAACACTGAAGCTTTCTTT. Translating it yields CASSSPPGTMNTEAFF.

This chain joins TRBV14 and TRBJ2-5, with 10 positions matching TRBD2. CDR3 length equals 13 residues. Germline values: CDR1 SGHDN, CDR2 FVKESK. Trimming cost V 9 bases and J 2 bases; bases outside gene matches: 3. This chain's CDR3 is CASSGGIQETQYF. In nucleotides, the CDR3 is TGTGCCAGTAGCGGGGGGATTCAAGAGACCCAGTACTTC.

The J gene is TRBJ2-7, the V gene TRBV11-2; TRBD1 aligns across 8 bases. In germline, CDR1 is SGHAT, CDR2 FQNNGV. V was pared by 5 bases and J by 7 bases, with 10 bases of the junction left unmatched. CDR3 length equals 14 residues. The DNA for the CDR3 is TGTGCCAGCAGCCCCCGGACAGGGATAGGGGAGCAGTACTTC. The encoded protein is CASSPRTGIGEQYF.

V usage is TRBV7-9 and J usage is TRBJ2-7; 10 bases are shared with TRBD1. V was clipped by 5 bases and J by 0 bases; unmatched bases: 4. The germline CDR1 and CDR2 sequences are SEHNR and FQNEAQ (reference sequence). This CDR3 region has 15 residues. CDR3 coding DNA: TGTGCCAGCAGCACAGACAGGGGGCGCTCCTACGAGCAGTACTTC. It yields the protein CASSTDRGRSYEQYF.

V usage is TRBV5-3 and J usage is TRBJ1-1; a weak D match, TRBD1 (5 bases). TRBV5-3 counts as an open reading frame of uncertain function. V shed 3 bases and J shed 1 base, with 7 bases lying between them. This CDR3 is 13 amino acids long. The CDR3 loop is CARSWDSNTEAFF. CDR3 DNA: TGTGCCAGAAGCTGGGACTCGAACACTGAAGCTTTCTTT.

The chain joins TRBV7-2 to TRBJ2-5, with 7 bases that match TRBD2. Trimming at V came to 0 bases and at J to 2 bases, leaving 6 bases not matched to a gene. Germline lookup yields CDR1 SGHTA and CDR2 FQGNSA. CDR3 size: 16 residues. The CDR3 reads CASSLALAGSQETQYF. For the CDR3, the DNA is TGTGCCAGCAGCTTAGCCTTAGCGGGTTCTCAAGAGACCCAGTACTTC.

The gene calls are TRBV7-2 and TRBJ2-1; 7 bases map to TRBD2. The CDR3 contains 17 residues. V was clipped by 4 bases and J by 4 bases; unmatched bases: 13. Per germline, CDR1 SGHTA and CDR2 FQGNSA. The CDR3 DNA is TGTGCCAGCAGCTCTCAACCTCCCGGGAGGAAATACAATGAGCAGTTCTTC. It codes for CASSSQPPGRKYNEQFF.

The CDR3, as DNA: TGTGCCAGCAGCTCCAGTTGGGGGCGAGGGACTGAAGCTTTCTTT. This translates into CASSSSWGRGTEAFF. The chain links TRBV7-9 to TRBJ1-1, with D possibly being TRBD1 (6 bases). Trimming took off 4 bases at V and 5 bases at J, with 17 bases between the two ends. CDR3 length equals 15 residues. Germline-derived CDR1 and CDR2 are SEHNR and FQNEAQ (reference sequence).

The chain uses TRBV19 and TRBJ2-5; D is uncertain. This CDR3 has 12 amino acids. V was trimmed by 5 bases and J by 5 bases, leaving 9 bases between them. The germline gives CDR1 LNHDA, CDR2 SQIVND (reference sequence). CDR3 protein: CASSSPSETQYF. The CDR3 DNA reads TGTGCCAGTAGTTCCCCCTCGGAGACCCAGTACTTC.

The genes are TRBV9 and TRBJ1-4; no reliable D call. The V gene lost 0 bases and the J gene lost 6 bases, with 9 bases spanning the gap. In germline, CDR1 is SGDLS, CDR2 YYNGEE. CDR3 length: 14 amino acids. CDR3 sequence reads: CASSVGGVDEKLFF. The CDR3 DNA reads as TGTGCCAGCAGCGTAGGGGGAGTTGATGAAAAACTGTTTTTT.

J is TRBJ2-3 and V is TRBV5-1; tentatively, D is TRBD1 (6 bases). The length of the CDR3 is 14 residues. Per the germline V gene, CDR1 is SGHRS and CDR2 is YFSETQ. The V end lost 1 base, the J end lost 4 bases, and 10 bases lay between the germline ends. The DNA for the CDR3 is TGCGCCAGCAGCTTGTGGGGGCTCGCAGATACGCAGTATTTT. Amino acids: CASSLWGLADTQYF.

This chain joins TRBV18 and TRBJ1-3; a possible D gene is TRBD1 (5 bases). Per the germline V gene, CDR1 is KGHSH and CDR2 is LQKENI. The CDR3 contains 14 residues. Trimming left V 2 bases short and J 2 bases short, with 7 bases between. The CDR3 protein is CASSPTRAGNTIYF. The CDR3 coding sequence is TGTGCCAGCTCACCAACCAGGGCTGGAAACACCATATATTTT.

The CDR3 protein is CASSPLGGRNEQFF. For the CDR3, the DNA is TGTGCCAGCTCACCTCTTGGCGGGAGGAATGAGCAGTTCTTC. The chain carries TRBV18 and TRBJ2-1; 8 bases match TRBD2. The ends lost 3 bases at V and 7 bases at J; junction bases unmatched: 5. The CDR3 contains 14 residues. Germline V lookup: CDR1 KGHSH, CDR2 LQKENI. Complete variable domain (other parts from reference TRBV18 and TRBJ2-1): NAGVMQNPRHLVRRRGQEARLRCSPMKGHSHVYWYRQLPEEGLKFMVYLQKENIIDESGMPKERFSAEFPKEGPSILRIQQVVRGDSAAYFCASSPLGGRNEQFFGPGTRLTVL.

The rearrangement joins TRBV6-2 or TRBV6-3 to TRBJ1-2; D unresolved. This CDR3 region has 15 residues. Germline assignment: CDR1 MNHEY and CDR2 SVGEGT. V dropped 5 bases and J dropped 2 bases, with 15 bases sitting between them. This CDR3 reads CASSPGLTPNYGYTF. CDR3 sequence (DNA): TGTGCCAGCAGTCCGGGTCTAACGCCAAACTATGGCTACACCTTC.

The CDR3 nucleotides are TGTGCCAGCAGTTACTCCAGGGGTGGCGATCAGCCCCAGCATTTT. The encoded protein is CASSYSRGGDQPQHF. This sequence joins TRBV6-5 and TRBJ1-5, with D tentatively TRBD1 (6 bases). V was cut by 0 bases and J by 5 bases, with 11 bases left in between. Germline assignment: CDR1 MNHEY and CDR2 SVGAGI. The CDR3 runs to 15 residues.

The V gene is TRBV7-2, the J gene TRBJ1-2; weak D call: TRBD1 (6 bases). Trimming took 5 bases from V and 8 from J, leaving 21 bases between them. Germline values: CDR1 SGHTA, CDR2 FQGNSA. The CDR3 totals 15 residues. This chain's CDR3 is CASSLDSQGMRGYTF. The CDR3 DNA sequence: TGTGCCAGCAGCCTCGATTCCCAGGGGATGAGAGGCTACACCTTC.

The J gene is TRBJ2-1, the V gene TRBV7-9, with 15 bases identical to TRBD2. The CDR3 extends over 17 amino acids. The V gene end was trimmed by 5 bases and the J gene end by 4 bases; junction bases not matched to a gene: 6. Germline V CDR1 and CDR2: SEHNR, FQNEAQ (reference sequence). The chain's CDR3 is CASSQIGLAGGYNEQFF. The CDR3 coding sequence is TGTGCCAGCAGCCAAATTGGACTAGCGGGAGGGTACAATGAGCAGTTCTTC.

The chain couples TRBV27 to TRBJ2-6; 7 nucleotides line up with TRBD1. The CDR3 has 18 residues. The V segment lost 2 bases and the J segment 0 bases; nucleotides outside the gene matches: 7. Germline loops: CDR1 MNHEY, CDR2 SMNVEV (reference sequence). The DNA of the CDR3 is TGTGCCAGCAGTTTAAGGGGGCGACCCTCCTCTGGGGCCAACGTCCTGACTTTC. It is translated as CASSLRGRPSSGANVLTF.

This clone was recorded once. This chain joins TRBV18 and TRBJ2-2; D unclear. The CDR3 covers 15 residues. Per the germline V gene, CDR1 is KGHSH and CDR2 is LQKENI. The V gene lost 2 bases and the J gene lost 5 bases, with 12 bases spanning the gap. The CDR3 DNA is TGTGCCAGCTCACCAGCCACCCGGCGGACCGGGGAGCTGTTTTTT. Its protein product is CASSPATRRTGELFF.

V is TRBV7-2 and J is TRBJ1-2, with D tentatively TRBD1 (5 bases). CDR3 length: 11 amino acids. The V gene's germline CDR1 is SGHTA and CDR2 FQGNSA. Trimming stripped 8 bases from V and 12 bases from J, with 16 bases between. The CDR3 loop is CASLEAGVNTF. DNA of the CDR3: TGTGCCAGCCTGGAGGCGGGGGTGAACACCTTC.